This entry lists 5 T cell receptor beta chains sequenced from one sample in a study of T cells in women clearing cervical HPV infection. TCRdb keeps only in-frame clones here, not all; method: immunoSEQ multiplex PCR. Its table records approximately 41,000 clones. Material for sequencing was blood buffy coat. Source of these receptors: a woman aged 18 to 75 with a cervical HPV16 infection that either progressed to CIN3+ or cleared (not recorded which).

With regard to this clone: The read ends 3 residues before the CDR3 terminus; that terminus is restored from the germline J gene. This chain links TRBV19 with TRBJ1-5; maybe TRBD1 (5 bases). The CDR3 sequence is 12 residues long. V shed 5 bases and J shed 4 bases, with 6 bases lying between them. From germline, CDR1 is LNHDA and CDR2 SQIVND (reference sequence). The CDR3 is CASSQGNQPQHF. The CDR3 DNA, read in part, is TGTGCCAGTAGTCAGGGAAATCAGCCC.

The covered CDR3 bases are TGCGCCAGCAGTGAGTCGAAAGCGGGAGGTCACAATGAG. It is translated as CASSESKAGGHNE. The full-length CDR3 reads as CASSESKAGGHNEQFF. This chain joins TRBV10-1 and TRBJ2-1; TRBD2 agrees at 9 bases. Sequencing ends 3 residues short of the CDR3 end; the germline J gene provides the rest. V shed 0 bases and J 5 bases; nucleotides not matched to a gene: 5. Germline V gives CDR1 WNHNN, CDR2 SYGVQD (reference sequence). This CDR3 region has 16 residues.

A word on this clone: With the read ending 3 residues before the CDR3 end, the germline J gene is used to fill in that end. The V and J genes are TRBV10-3 and TRBJ2-7, with 12 positions matching TRBD2. The CDR3 sequence is 16 residues long. Germline CDR1 reads ENHRY; CDR2 reads SYGVKD. The trim removed 8 bases at V and 4 bases at J, leaving 12 bases unmatched. The DNA read from the CDR3 is TGTGCCATCTCATTCCCTAGCGGGAGGGCCGGGTACGAG. It is translated as CAISFPSGRAGYE. The full-length CDR3 reads as CAISFPSGRAGYEQYF.

In the case of this clone: Read coverage stops 3 residues before the CDR3 terminus; the germline J gene supplies the remainder. The chain uses TRBV10-3 and TRBJ1-4; D is unclear. CDR1 ENHRY and CDR2 SYGVKD come from the germline V gene. The V end was cut by 9 bases, the J end by 2 bases, with 7 bases between. The CDR3 has 12 amino acids. The CDR3 is CAIAATNEKLFF. The sequenced CDR3 bases are TGTGCCATAGCGGCTACTAATGAAAAA.

About this clone: The CDR3 extends 3 residues past the end of the read, so its final part is completed from the germline J gene. The rearrangement links TRBV10-3 to TRBJ1-1, with TRBD1 as a possible D gene (6 bases). Germline V CDR1 and CDR2: ENHRY, SYGVKD. V lost 6 bases, J lost 4 bases, and 9 bases lay in between. This CDR3 is 12 amino acids long. The sequenced part of the CDR3 DNA is TGTGCCATCAGGGGACAAGGCACTGAA. Translation gives CAIRGQGTE. From start to end, the CDR3 is CAIRGQGTEAFF.